The next 26 T cell receptor beta chains were all read from a single sample in a study of cytomegalovirus exposure and HLA in healthy donors (dated by TCRdb to 2017 to 2019). Library generation was performed with the immunoSEQ multiplex PCR assay. The multiplex PCR relied on a mix of 60 forward primers for TCR Vbeta segments and 13 reverse primers for TCR Jbeta segments. This immuneACCESS table, as held by TCRdb, lists in-frame sequences with V and J called but not all clones. Of the missing ones, under half trace to an unresolved V gene in checked studies; the others have no known cause. A total of fewer than 250,000 clones appear in this sample, about 85% of them only once. In total, the top ten clones hold over 1% of the sample. Source material: PBMCs. These receptors were obtained from a human donor in good health.

In DNA form, the CDR3 reads TGTGCCAGCAGCCCCCGGGACAGGGCCTACGAGCAGTACTTC. Protein: CASSPRDRAYEQYF. The genes are TRBV11-3 and TRBJ2-7; 9 positions agree with TRBD1. The CDR3 length is 14 residues. Per germline, CDR1 SGHNT and CDR2 YENEEA. V trimming: 5 bases; J trimming: 2 bases; junction bases outside the gene matches: 4. Using reference TRBV11-3 and TRBJ2-7 for the parts outside the CDR3, the full variable domain is EAGVVQSPRYKIIEKKQPVAFWCNPISGHNTLYWYLQNLGQGPELLIRYENEEAVDDSQLPKDRFSAERLKGVDSTLKIQPAELGDSAVYLCASSPRDRAYEQYFGPGTRLTVT.

The J gene is TRBJ2-3, the V gene TRBV27; the match to TRBD1 covers 8 bases. The length of the CDR3 is 12 residues. The J segment lost 4 bases and the V segment lost 7 bases, leaving 1 base of the junction unmatched. The V gene's germline CDR1 is MNHEY and CDR2 SMNVEV (reference sequence). The CDR3 DNA follows: TGTGCCAGCACAGGGGGCGCAGATACGCAGTATTTT. It codes for CASTGGADTQYF.

The chain combines TRBV5-1 with TRBJ2-1, with 13 bases fitting TRBD2. From germline, CDR1 is SGHRS and CDR2 YFSETQ. Unmatched junction bases numbered 9, after V lost 5 bases and J lost 10 bases. CDR3 length equals 15 residues. In DNA, the CDR3 is TGCGCCAGCAGGAGGGGACTAGCGGGAACGCGGGAGCAGTTCTTC. It translates to CASRRGLAGTREQFF. The whole variable domain, filled in from reference TRBV5-1 and TRBJ2-1, reads KAGVTQTPRYLIKTRGQQVTLSCSPISGHRSVSWYQQTPGQGLQFLFEYFSETQRNKGNFPGRFSGRQFSNSRSEMNVSTLELGDSALYLCASRRGLAGTREQFFGPGTRLTVL.

This rearrangement joins TRBV27 to TRBJ1-2; the match to TRBD1 covers 7 bases. There are 14 residues in the CDR3. From germline, CDR1 is MNHEY and CDR2 SMNVEV (reference sequence). V lost 1 base and J lost 4; bases outside the gene matches: 3. The CDR3 sequence is CASSLFAGGYGYTF. The DNA of the CDR3 is TGTGCCAGCAGTTTATTCGCAGGGGGCTATGGCTACACCTTC.

The genes are TRBV19 and TRBJ2-3, with 7 bases fitting TRBD2. Germline V gene lookup returns CDR1 LNHDA and CDR2 SQIVND (reference sequence). The CDR3 runs 16 residues. Unmatched junction bases numbered 12, after V lost 8 bases and J lost 1 base. CDR3 sequence: CASAGLSGDGTDTQYF. Here the CDR3 DNA reads TGTGCCAGTGCGGGACTATCCGGGGATGGCACAGATACGCAGTATTTT.

V and J are TRBV18 and TRBJ2-3, with TRBD2 matching 9 bases. From germline, CDR1 is KGHSH and CDR2 LQKENI. V was pared by 5 bases and J by 5 bases, with 17 bases of the junction left unmatched. The CDR3 contains 18 residues. This chain's CDR3 is CASSTKGASGDRGDTQYF. In nucleotides, the CDR3 is TGTGCCAGCTCAACCAAAGGGGCTAGCGGGGACCGAGGAGATACGCAGTATTTT.

This sequence joins TRBV28 and TRBJ1-2, with 9 positions matching TRBD1. CDR1 and CDR2 (germline): MDHEN, SYDVKM. The CDR3 spans 13 residues. The V segment lost 6 bases and the J segment 6 bases; nucleotides outside the gene matches: 5. CDR3 DNA sequence: TGTGCCAGCAGCATACAGGGGGCGGATGGCTACACCTTC. This codes for CASSIQGADGYTF.

The chain joins TRBV6-9 to TRBJ2-1; the match to TRBD1 covers 8 bases. V dropped 6 bases and J dropped 0; count of bases not matched to a gene: 7. This CDR3 contains 16 residues. Germline CDR1 MNHGY, CDR2 SVAAGI. For the CDR3, the DNA is TGTGCCAGCAGGAGGGATGGACAGGGCTCCTACAATGAGCAGTTCTTC. This codes for CASRRDGQGSYNEQFF.

The chain carries TRBV9 and TRBJ2-5; 7 bases align to TRBD1. This CDR3 is built from 14 residues. With V trimmed by 4 bases and J by 2 bases, 5 bases remained unmatched. Germline CDR1 reads SGDLS; CDR2 reads YYNGEE. In nucleotides, the CDR3 is TGTGCCAGCAGCACGACAGGGTTGCAAGAGACCCAGTACTTC. The encoded protein is CASSTTGLQETQYF.

This chain uses TRBV28 with TRBJ1-2, with D possibly matching TRBD1 (6 bases). Germline CDR1 MDHEN, CDR2 SYDVKM. V was cut by 2 bases and J by 8 bases, with 12 bases left in between. CDR3 length: 13 residues. In DNA form, the CDR3 reads TGTGCCAGCAGTTTAGGTCAGGGGTGGGGCTACACCTTC. It codes for CASSLGQGWGYTF.

The chain links TRBV4-1 to TRBJ2-3; the D is unclear. V gave up 0 bases and J gave up 0 bases, with 10 bases separating them. CDR3 length: 16 residues. Per the germline V gene, CDR1 is MGHRA and CDR2 is YSYEKL. This CDR3 is CASSQDRGGSTDTQYF. The CDR3, as DNA: TGCGCCAGCAGCCAAGATCGAGGCGGAAGCACAGATACGCAGTATTTT.

This clone appeared a few times. The V gene is TRBV15, the J gene TRBJ2-7, with D possibly being TRBD2 (5 bases). V lost 5 bases, J lost 6 bases, and 20 bases lay in between. In germline, CDR1 is LNHNV, CDR2 YYDKDF (reference sequence). The CDR3 spans 15 residues. CDR3 nucleotides: TGTGCCACCAGCGGCGTTAGGACTCTTCGGCGCGAGCAGTACTTC. It translates to CATSGVRTLRREQYF.

This clone was found a few times. This rearrangement joins TRBV27 to TRBJ2-1; 14 bases map to TRBD2. CDR1 MNHEY and CDR2 SMNVEV come from the germline V gene (reference sequence). There are 15 residues in the CDR3. V shed 6 bases and J 8 bases; nucleotides not matched to a gene: 6. CDR3 amino acids: CASRGTSGSIYEQFF. CDR3 nucleotide sequence: TGTGCCAGCAGGGGGACTAGCGGGAGTATCTATGAGCAGTTCTTC.

The V and J genes are TRBV6-6 and TRBJ2-3, with D possibly being TRBD2 (6 bases). V gave up 6 bases and J gave up 0 bases, with 13 bases separating them. This CDR3 is 15 amino acids long. CDR1 and CDR2 (germline): MNHNY, SVGAGI (reference sequence). The CDR3, as DNA: TGTGCCAGCAGCCTTAGCGGCCCTAGCACAGATACGCAGTATTTT. Amino acid sequence: CASSLSGPSTDTQYF.

The rearrangement links TRBV7-9 to TRBJ1-2, with 9 bases matching TRBD1. The J segment lost 5 bases and the V segment lost 1 base, leaving 5 bases of the junction unmatched. The CDR3 covers 15 residues. CDR1 is SEHNR and CDR2 is FQNEAQ in the germline V gene (reference sequence). CDR3 nucleotides: TGTGCCAGCAGCTTAGGGGACAGGGCAGGGTATGGCTACACCTTC. Its translation: CASSLGDRAGYGYTF.

This chain links TRBV30 with TRBJ1-4; 9 bases align to TRBD1. Germline trimming cut 1 base from V and 6 bases from J; bases unmatched to any gene: 3. This CDR3 is built from 14 residues. CDR1 is GTSNPN, CDR2 SVGIG, per germline (reference sequence). CDR3: CAWSANRGHEKLFF. The CDR3 nucleotides are TGTGCCTGGAGTGCCAACAGGGGGCATGAAAAACTGTTTTTT.

The chain uses TRBV10-3 and TRBJ1-5; TRBD1 aligns across 7 bases. The CDR3 has 15 amino acids. Germline-derived CDR1 and CDR2 are ENHRY and SYGVKD. J lost 4 bases, V lost 4 bases, and 7 bases had no gene match. CDR3 protein: CAISAEGAGNQPQHF. Written as DNA, the CDR3 is TGTGCCATCAGTGCAGAGGGGGCAGGTAATCAGCCCCAGCATTTT.

The chain has TRBV28 and TRBJ1-1, with TRBD1 as a possible D gene (6 bases). Trimming took off 5 bases at V and 5 bases at J, with 18 bases between the two ends. The CDR3 is 15 residues long. Germline assignment: CDR1 MDHEN and CDR2 SYDVKM. In DNA, the CDR3 is TGTGCCAGCAGTCCCGCCGACAGGAGTCGGACTGAAGCTTTCTTT. This codes for CASSPADRSRTEAFF.

The chain combines TRBV14 with TRBJ2-7; no reliable D call. The length of the CDR3 is 11 residues. Looked up from germline, CDR1 is SGHDN and CDR2 is FVKESK. Trimming took 3 bases from V and 2 from J, leaving 2 bases between them. The CDR3 here is CASSHTYEQYF. CDR3 sequence (DNA): TGTGCCAGCAGCCACACCTACGAGCAGTACTTC.

The chain uses TRBV19 and TRBJ2-7, with 10 positions matching TRBD2. The germline V gene has CDR1 LNHDA and CDR2 SQIVND (reference sequence). Losses at the gene ends were 5 bases for V and 5 bases for J; bases not matched to a gene: 18. The CDR3 is made up of 18 amino acids. Here the CDR3 DNA reads TGTGCCAGTAGTGAAGACAGCTTCATTAGCGGGAGGATCCACGAGCAGTACTTC. Amino acids: CASSEDSFISGRIHEQYF.

This chain uses TRBV30 with TRBJ2-1; 10 bases are a match to TRBD1. Germline V CDR1 and CDR2: GTSNPN, SVGIG (reference sequence). This CDR3 has 15 amino acids. V trimming: 2 bases; J trimming: 4 bases; junction bases outside the gene matches: 5. The CDR3 loop is CAWSSWGQGYNEQFF. The DNA for the CDR3 is TGTGCCTGGAGTAGTTGGGGACAGGGGTACAATGAGCAGTTCTTC.

The rearrangement links TRBV2 to TRBJ1-2, with 7 bases that match TRBD1. The germline V gene encodes CDR1 SNHLY and CDR2 FYNNEI. This CDR3 is built from 12 residues. The trim removed 2 bases at V and 6 bases at J, leaving 0 bases unmatched. CDR3 in DNA: TGTGCCAGCAGTGAACAGGGGGATGGCTACACCTTC. It codes for CASSEQGDGYTF.

V gene TRBV5-1 combines with J gene TRBJ1-1; no clear D gene. The CDR3 runs to 15 residues. V was cut by 4 bases and J by 1 base, with 14 bases left in between. The V gene's germline CDR1 is SGHRS and CDR2 YFSETQ. The CDR3 bases are TGCGCCAGCAGCCCCCTTCCGGGAGAGAACACTGAAGCTTTCTTT. Amino acid sequence: CASSPLPGENTEAFF. Full variable domain (missing parts from reference TRBV5-1 and TRBJ1-1): KAGVTQTPRYLIKTRGQQVTLSCSPISGHRSVSWYQQTPGQGLQFLFEYFSETQRNKGNFPGRFSGRQFSNSRSEMNVSTLELGDSALYLCASSPLPGENTEAFFGQGTRLTVV.

The J gene is TRBJ2-2, the V gene TRBV30, with TRBD2 as a possible D gene (6 bases). The CDR3 sequence is 16 residues long. Trimming took 6 bases from V and 0 from J, leaving 17 bases between them. Germline V CDR1 and CDR2: GTSNPN, SVGIG (reference sequence). This chain's CDR3 is CACPDPSDANTGELFF. In DNA form, the CDR3 reads TGTGCCTGCCCTGATCCTAGCGACGCGAACACCGGGGAGCTGTTTTTT.

The chain links TRBV4-1 to TRBJ2-5; TRBD1 might be the D (5 bases). This CDR3 has 14 residues. V lost 2 bases to trimming and J lost 1 base, with 8 bases between them. The germline CDR1 and CDR2 sequences are MGHRA and YSYEKL. CDR3 residues: CASSQKGAQETQYF. The DNA of the CDR3 is TGCGCCAGCAGCCAAAAAGGGGCCCAAGAGACCCAGTACTTC.

The chain links TRBV7-2 to TRBJ1-5; the D gene is possibly TRBD1 (5 bases). The V gene's germline CDR1 is SGHTA and CDR2 FQGNSA. CDR3 length: 16 residues. The V end was cut by 3 bases, the J end by 3 bases, with 15 bases between. For the CDR3, the DNA is TGTGCCAGCAGCTTGGAACAGGCAGGGAACAATCAGCCCCAGCATTTT. Translation: CASSLEQAGNNQPQHF.